This TCR beta chain was observed in a study of technical replicates of blood from several donors. The assay was immunoSEQ multiplex PCR, and TCRdb's table has in-frame clones only and misses some. The sample consists of over 60,000 clones, around 92% of them appearing once. From germline, CDR1 is SGHRS and CDR2 YFSETQ. Trimming stripped 0 bases from V and 6 bases from J, with 13 bases between. The CDR3 extends over 14 amino acids. This TCR derives from a human donor in good health. Some clones in this sample may be carry-over from other donors' samples. The chain links TRBV5-1 to TRBJ2-7, with D tentatively TRBD2 (5 bases). The sample taken for sequencing was PBMCs. Here the CDR3 reads CASSLGVLASEQYF. DNA for the CDR3: TGCGCCAGCAGCTTGGGGGTCCTAGCCTCCGAGCAGTACTTC. Drawing the rest from reference TRBV5-1 and TRBJ2-7, the complete variable domain is KAGVTQTPRYLIKTRGQQVTLSCSPISGHRSVSWYQQTPGQGLQFLFEYFSETQRNKGNFPGRFSGRQFSNSRSEMNVSTLELGDSALYLCASSLGVLASEQYFGPGTRLTVT.